The rows below give T cell receptor beta chains drawn from one sample of a study of PD-1 blockade in classical Hodgkin lymphoma. Produced via immunoSEQ multiplex PCR; TCRdb's table is partial and in-frame only. The sample carries about 32,000 clones, approximately 85% recorded once. The sample was peripheral blood mononuclear cells (PBMCs), taken before the fourth cycle of nivolumab. All receptors derive from a human donor with classical Hodgkin lymphoma. Both conserved end residues are part of each CDR3. A D gene is named only where the DNA matches it firmly. Rows give clone size only sometimes, using once, few, many, or a class for an expanded clone.

CDR3,DNA,length,J,size,D,V
CASSLESGVGRGYTF,TGTGCCAGCAGCTTAGAGTCAGGGGTCGGAAGAGGCTACACCTTC,15,TRBJ1-2,NA,NA,TRBV7-2
CATLGSGGPIASEAFF,TGTGCCACCCTTGGCTCAGGGGGCCCCATCGCCTCTGAAGCTTTCTTT,16,TRBJ1-1,NA,TRBD1,TRBV10-3
CASSARGFGTGELFF,TGTGCCAGTAGTGCCAGGGGATTCGGCACCGGGGAGCTGTTTTTT,15,TRBJ2-2,NA,NA,TRBV19
CASSRISGANTGELFF,TGTGCCAGCTCACGGATAAGCGGGGCGAACACCGGGGAGCTGTTTTTT,16,TRBJ2-2,NA,TRBD2,TRBV18
CATSRAGFNEKLFF,TGTGCCACCAGCAGGGCTGGATTTAATGAAAAACTGTTTTTT,14,TRBJ1-4,few,NA,TRBV15
CASSQVGLGSYEQYF,TGTGCCAGCAGCCAAGTGGGTTTAGGCTCCTACGAGCAGTACTTC,15,TRBJ2-7,NA,NA,TRBV4-2
CASSSGGAGSGNTIYF,TGTGCCAGCAGCTCCGGGGGGGCCGGCTCTGGAAACACCATATATTTT,16,TRBJ1-3,NA,NA,TRBV11-3
CASSLFSNEKLFF,TGTGCCAGCAGCTTATTCAGTAATGAAAAACTGTTTTTT,13,TRBJ1-4,NA,NA,TRBV7-2
CSVRDSTEKLFF,TGCAGCGTCCGGGACAGTACCGAAAAACTGTTTTTT,12,TRBJ1-4,once,TRBD1,TRBV29-1
CASSFRTGRNTEAFF,TGTGCCAGCAGTTTTAGGACAGGGCGAAACACTGAAGCTTTCTTT,15,TRBJ1-1,NA,TRBD1,TRBV27
CASSQGLAGPVYEQYF,TGTGCCAGCAGCCAGGGACTAGCGGGACCGGTATACGAGCAGTACTTC,16,TRBJ2-7,NA,TRBD2,TRBV7-2
CASSLGTPSADTQYF,TGTGCCAGCAGCCTAGGGACACCGAGCGCAGATACGCAGTATTTT,15,TRBJ2-3,once,NA,TRBV7-6
CASSLGTGGYMNTEAFF,TGTGCCAGCAGCTTAGGGACAGGGGGCTATATGAACACTGAAGCTTTCTTT,17,TRBJ1-1,few,TRBD1,TRBV11-3
CASRRSSVSGNTIYF,TGTGCCAGCAGGCGAAGTTCCGTCTCTGGAAACACCATATATTTT,15,TRBJ1-3,NA,NA,TRBV6-5
CASSSNSVRTDTQYF,TGTGCCAGCTCATCCAATAGCGTACGCACAGATACGCAGTATTTT,15,TRBJ2-3,NA,NA,TRBV18
CASSVQAGGGGNEQFF,TGCGCCAGCAGCGTACAAGCGGGAGGAGGGGGCAATGAGCAGTTCTTC,16,TRBJ2-1,NA,TRBD2,TRBV4-3